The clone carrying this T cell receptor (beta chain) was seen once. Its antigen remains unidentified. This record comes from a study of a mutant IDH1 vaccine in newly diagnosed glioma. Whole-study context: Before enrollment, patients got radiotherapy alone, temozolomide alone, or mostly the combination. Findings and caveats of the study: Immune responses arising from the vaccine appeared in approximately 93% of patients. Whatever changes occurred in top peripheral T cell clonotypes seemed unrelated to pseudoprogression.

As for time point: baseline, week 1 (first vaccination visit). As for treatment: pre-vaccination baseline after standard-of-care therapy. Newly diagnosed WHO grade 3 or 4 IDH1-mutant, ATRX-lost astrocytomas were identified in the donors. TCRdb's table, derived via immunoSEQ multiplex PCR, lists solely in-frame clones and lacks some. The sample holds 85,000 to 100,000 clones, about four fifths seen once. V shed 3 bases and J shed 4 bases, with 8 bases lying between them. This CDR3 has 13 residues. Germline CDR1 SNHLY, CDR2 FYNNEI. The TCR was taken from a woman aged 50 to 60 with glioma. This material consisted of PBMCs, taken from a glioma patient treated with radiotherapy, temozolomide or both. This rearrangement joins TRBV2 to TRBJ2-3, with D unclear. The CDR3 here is CASSDDGADTQYF. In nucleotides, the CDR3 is TGTGCCAGCAGTGACGATGGGGCAGATACGCAGTATTTT.